This record concerns one TCR beta chain sequence. There is no known antigen for this receptor. The sample holds no much larger clone one base away, and base qualities are not on file. For sequencing of the TCRbeta CDR3 region, genomic DNA was extracted from the sorted cells. TCRbeta CDR3 regions were sequenced using the immunoSEQ Assay. TCRdb took this table from immuneACCESS and kept in-frame rearrangements with V and J called. Such tables lack part of the clones; where checked against another copy, unresolved V genes explain under half of the gap, and the rest is unexplained. The sample table records under 70,000 clones; approximately 89% of these occur just once. The top ten hold approximately 1% of the sample. V lost 3 bases and J lost 7 bases; the stretch between them is 15 bases long. Including cysteine and phenylalanine, the CDR3 has 15 amino acids. Only CDR3 DNA remains: 45 bases, in frame from the first base. According to the germline V gene, CDR1 reads SGHAT and CDR2 reads FQNNGV.

The data were taken from a study of OX40 agonist ivuxolimab in advanced cancers. In terms of the full investigation: Ivuxolimab, which targeted the costimulatory receptor OX40 (CD134), was an agonistic, fully human IgG2 monoclonal antibody. The paper covers the monotherapy dose-escalation part of the phase I ivuxolimab trial, which included N of about 51 patients. The dose-escalation cohort was around 83% male with a mean age of about 60 years, ranging from about 23 to 85. Of the approximately 53 patients in dose escalation, some 20 had hepatocellular carcinoma, some 15 had melanoma, 9 had renal cell carcinoma and 9 had head and neck cancer. The purpose of peripheral TCRbeta sequencing was to test whether ivuxolimab changed TCR sequence diversity and led to clonal T-cell expansion. Patients were allowed to have had prior anti-PD-1, anti-PD-L1 or anti-CTLA-4 therapy, and around two fifths of the dose-escalation patients had been treated with checkpoint inhibitors. Three dose-escalation patients achieved partial responses, one with hepatocellular carcinoma and two with cutaneous melanoma. Intravenous ivuxolimab was administered to patients every 2 weeks at six dose levels: 0.01, 0.1, 0.3, 1.5, 3 and 10 mg/kg. Study-wide findings and limitations: On average, CD8+ T cells showed more expanded clones than CD4+ T cells after ivuxolimab. In the 0.1-3.0 mg/kg groups, partial responders were among the patients with the lowest normalized peripheral clonal expansion, particularly in CD8+ T cells. Low levels of normalized T-cell clonal expansion were also shown by some nonresponding patients. At doses of 0.1 to 3.0 mg/kg, clonal expansion of both CD4+ and CD8+ blood T cells was observed from baseline to week 6. The antigen specificity of the clonally expanded peripheral T cells was not determined.

The trial excluded patients who had a history of autoimmune disease or who were on systemic immunosuppression. Peripheral blood for TCR sequencing was collected from all dose cohorts at baseline, on cycle 4 day 1, and on cycle 7 day 1. Samples were obtained from an open-label, multicenter, first-in-human phase I dose-escalation trial of ivuxolimab. Adults with locally advanced or metastatic melanoma, renal cell, hepatocellular, or head and neck squamous cell carcinoma were enrolled in the trial. Before TCR sequencing, CD4+ T cells and CD8+ T cells were sorted from peripheral blood as separate populations.

Recombination joined TRBV11-2 with TRBJ2-2; 6 matching bases give a weak D call of TRBD2. The TCR sequence derives from an adult with an advanced solid tumor such as melanoma, head and neck, liver or kidney cancer. The sample consisted of CD4+ or CD8+ T cells sorted from blood, taken in a trial of the OX40 agonist ivuxolimab. The CDR3 reads CASSFSGREVGELFF. The nucleotides are TGTGCCAGCAGCTTTAGCGGCAGGGAGGTCGGGGAGCTGTTTTTT.